Listed below are T cell receptor beta chains from one sample, sequenced in a study of blood T cell repertoires in COVID-19. The data were produced by immunoSEQ multiplex PCR, yet TCRdb's version contains in-frame clones alone and is incomplete. Seen here are 230,000 or so clones, more than 65% observed once, and the top ten hold around 3.7%. The sequencing input was PBMCs or T cells enriched from blood (not recorded which). Receptor source: a man in his fifties or sixties who had recovered from COVID-19. CDR3s include the opening cysteine and the closing phenylalanine or tryptophan. Each record gives: clone size, V gene, J gene, D gene, CDR3 DNA, CDR3 protein. A D gene is named only where the DNA matches it firmly. A clone size is listed for some rows: how often the clone was seen (once, few, many), or a class if it is expanded.

abundance: few; v_gene: TRBV10-3; j_gene: TRBJ2-2; d_gene: NA; CDR3nt: TGTGCCACCAGCCGGGGTCGGGACACCGGGGAGCTGTTTTTT; CDR3aa: CATSRGRDTGELFF
abundance: NA; v_gene: TRBV7-9; j_gene: TRBJ1-2; d_gene: TRBD1; CDR3nt: TGTGCCAGCAGCCTCACTCGGGACAGGGGGCGTTCGGGCTATGGCTACACCTTC; CDR3aa: CASSLTRDRGRSGYGYTF
abundance: NA; v_gene: TRBV19; j_gene: TRBJ2-7; d_gene: TRBD2; CDR3nt: TGTGCCAGTAGTCGGACTAGCGGGAGTCAAGAGCAGTACTTC; CDR3aa: CASSRTSGSQEQYF
abundance: few; v_gene: TRBV10-3; j_gene: TRBJ2-7; d_gene: NA; CDR3nt: TGTGCCATCAGTGAGATAAGCCAGGGGGGCGAGCAGTACTTC; CDR3aa: CAISEISQGGEQYF
abundance: NA; v_gene: TRBV19; j_gene: TRBJ1-2; d_gene: TRBD1; CDR3nt: TGTGCCAGTAGTACTGGGACAGCTTATGGCTACACCTTC; CDR3aa: CASSTGTAYGYTF
abundance: NA; v_gene: TRBV6-5; j_gene: TRBJ1-2; d_gene: TRBD1; CDR3nt: TGTGCCAGCAGTCGGACAGGGGCTTATGGCTACACCTTC; CDR3aa: CASSRTGAYGYTF
abundance: NA; v_gene: TRBV9; j_gene: TRBJ2-3; d_gene: NA; CDR3nt: TGTGCCAGCAGCGTAGGGTCAGTTACCACAGATACGCAGTATTTT; CDR3aa: CASSVGSVTTDTQYF
abundance: NA; v_gene: TRBV25-1; j_gene: TRBJ1-1; d_gene: NA; CDR3nt: TGTGCCAGCAAGAGGGGAGGGCTAGCTGAAGCTTTCTTT; CDR3aa: CASKRGGLAEAFF
abundance: NA; v_gene: TRBV19; j_gene: TRBJ1-3; d_gene: NA; CDR3nt: TGTGCCAGTAGTTCAACAGGGAGCTCTGGAAACACCATATATTTT; CDR3aa: CASSSTGSSGNTIYF
abundance: NA; v_gene: TRBV5-1; j_gene: TRBJ1-1; d_gene: TRBD1; CDR3nt: TGCGCCAGCAGCTTGGACCCCGGGACAGGGGCTTTCTTT; CDR3aa: CASSLDPGTGAFF
abundance: NA; v_gene: TRBV18; j_gene: TRBJ2-7; d_gene: NA; CDR3nt: TGTGCCAGCTCACCACACACTAGAGGGAGGTACGAGCAGTACTTC; CDR3aa: CASSPHTRGRYEQYF
abundance: once; v_gene: TRBV4-3; j_gene: TRBJ1-4; d_gene: NA; CDR3nt: TGCGCCAGCAGCCACAGAGGGAGGGACACAGGCCACGCAACTAATGAAAAACTGTTTTTT; CDR3aa: CASSHRGRDTGHATNEKLFF
abundance: NA; v_gene: TRBV4-3; j_gene: TRBJ2-3; d_gene: NA; CDR3nt: TGCGCCAGCAGCCAAGTAGGGACGGGAATAGCGGCCGGTGATACGCAGTATTTT; CDR3aa: CASSQVGTGIAAGDTQYF
abundance: once; v_gene: TRBV3-1/TRBV3-2; j_gene: TRBJ2-7; d_gene: TRBD1; CDR3nt: TGTGCCAGCAGCCAAGATCCAGGGACAGTTTTTTCCTACGAGCAGTACTTC; CDR3aa: CASSQDPGTVFSYEQYF
abundance: NA; v_gene: TRBV19; j_gene: TRBJ1-2; d_gene: NA; CDR3nt: TGTGCCAGTAGTCCCGGGTCCGGCTACACCTTC; CDR3aa: CASSPGSGYTF
abundance: NA; v_gene: TRBV5-6; j_gene: TRBJ1-6; d_gene: NA; CDR3nt: TGTGCCAGCAGCTTGGGGCAGGGAGGTTCACCCCTCCACTTT; CDR3aa: CASSLGQGGSPLHF
abundance: NA; v_gene: TRBV28; j_gene: TRBJ2-7; d_gene: NA; CDR3nt: NA; CDR3aa: CASSSGQGNEQYF
abundance: NA; v_gene: TRBV5-1; j_gene: TRBJ1-6; d_gene: NA; CDR3nt: TGCGCCAGCAGCCCGGGGGGCGGGGAAACGCCCCTCCACTTT; CDR3aa: CASSPGGGETPLHF
abundance: NA; v_gene: TRBV28; j_gene: TRBJ1-5; d_gene: NA; CDR3nt: TGTGCCAGCAGTTTGGGGGGAGGCTACCAGCCCCAGCATTTT; CDR3aa: CASSLGGGYQPQHF
abundance: NA; v_gene: TRBV19; j_gene: TRBJ2-1; d_gene: NA; CDR3nt: TGTGCCAGTAAGGGGGGGTCCTCGTACAATGAGCAGTTCTTC; CDR3aa: CASKGGSSYNEQFF
abundance: few; v_gene: TRBV2; j_gene: TRBJ2-7; d_gene: NA; CDR3nt: TGTGCCAGCAGTCAGGTGGGGCCCTACGAGCAGTACTTC; CDR3aa: CASSQVGPYEQYF
abundance: NA; v_gene: TRBV12-3/TRBV12-4; j_gene: TRBJ2-7; d_gene: NA; CDR3nt: TGTGCCAGCAGTTCGAGTTACGAGCAGTACTTC; CDR3aa: CASSSSYEQYF
abundance: NA; v_gene: TRBV28; j_gene: TRBJ2-7; d_gene: NA; CDR3nt: TGTGCCAGCGTAGAGGGCTACGAGCAGTACTTC; CDR3aa: CASVEGYEQYF
abundance: NA; v_gene: TRBV5-4; j_gene: TRBJ2-4; d_gene: TRBD1; CDR3nt: TGTGCCAGCAGCACCCGACTCCAGGGGGCCGCCAAAAACATTCAGTACTTC; CDR3aa: CASSTRLQGAAKNIQYF
abundance: once; v_gene: TRBV27; j_gene: TRBJ1-2; d_gene: NA; CDR3nt: TGTGCCAGCAGCTCGACACCGGTCTATGGCTACACCTTC; CDR3aa: CASSSTPVYGYTF
abundance: NA; v_gene: TRBV23-1; j_gene: TRBJ2-7; d_gene: NA; CDR3nt: TGCGCCAGCAGTCAATATCGATGCGGTGCGAGCTCCTACGAGCAGTACTTC; CDR3aa: CASSQYRCGASSYEQYF
abundance: NA; v_gene: TRBV29-1; j_gene: TRBJ1-2; d_gene: TRBD1; CDR3nt: TGCAGCGTTGATTCAGCAGGGGGCGCGAACTATGGCTACACCTTC; CDR3aa: CSVDSAGGANYGYTF
abundance: NA; v_gene: TRBV5-1; j_gene: TRBJ1-1; d_gene: NA; CDR3nt: TGCGCCAGCAGCTTGGTGGGGGGGCAGAGCACTGAAGCTTTCTTT; CDR3aa: CASSLVGGQSTEAFF
abundance: NA; v_gene: TRBV29-1; j_gene: TRBJ2-2; d_gene: NA; CDR3nt: TGCAGCGTGGCCCCGCAGGGGACCGGGGAGCTGTTTTTT; CDR3aa: CSVAPQGTGELFF
abundance: NA; v_gene: TRBV28; j_gene: TRBJ1-2; d_gene: NA; CDR3nt: TGTGCCAGCATGCGGGAGGCGGGGGGCTACACCTTC; CDR3aa: CASMREAGGYTF
abundance: NA; v_gene: TRBV28; j_gene: TRBJ1-1; d_gene: NA; CDR3nt: TGTGCCAGCAGTTTATATGGGGAGTGGGGCACTGAAGCTTTCTTT; CDR3aa: CASSLYGEWGTEAFF
abundance: few; v_gene: TRBV4-2; j_gene: TRBJ2-7; d_gene: TRBD1; CDR3nt: TGTGCCAGCAGCCACCGGACAGGCCCATACGAGCAGTACTTC; CDR3aa: CASSHRTGPYEQYF
abundance: few; v_gene: TRBV11-3; j_gene: TRBJ1-3; d_gene: TRBD1; CDR3nt: TGTGCCAGCAGCTCAACAGGGGGCACTGGAAACACCATATATTTT; CDR3aa: CASSSTGGTGNTIYF
abundance: NA; v_gene: TRBV5-1; j_gene: TRBJ2-3; d_gene: NA; CDR3nt: TGCGCCAGCAGCTTTGGAGCCACAGATACGCAGTATTTT; CDR3aa: CASSFGATDTQYF
abundance: NA; v_gene: TRBV5-6; j_gene: TRBJ2-5; d_gene: TRBD1; CDR3nt: TGTGCCAGCAGCTTGGACCAGGGGGCCGGAGAGACCCAGTACTTC; CDR3aa: CASSLDQGAGETQYF
abundance: NA; v_gene: TRBV4-3; j_gene: TRBJ2-1; d_gene: TRBD1; CDR3nt: TGCGCCAGCAGTTTAGGGACAGGAATGTCCTACAATGAGCAGTTCTTC; CDR3aa: CASSLGTGMSYNEQFF
abundance: NA; v_gene: TRBV2; j_gene: TRBJ2-1; d_gene: NA; CDR3nt: TGTGCCAGCAGTGAAGCTAGCCAGAACAATGAGCAGTTCTTC; CDR3aa: CASSEASQNNEQFF
abundance: NA; v_gene: TRBV19; j_gene: TRBJ2-7; d_gene: TRBD1; CDR3nt: TGTGCCAGTAGTATCGGGACAGGGGTCCCCTACGAGCAGTACTTC; CDR3aa: CASSIGTGVPYEQYF
abundance: NA; v_gene: TRBV12-3/TRBV12-4; j_gene: TRBJ1-1; d_gene: TRBD1; CDR3nt: TGTGCCAGCAGTTCAAGGGGGCTGACTGAAGCTTTCTTT; CDR3aa: CASSSRGLTEAFF
abundance: NA; v_gene: TRBV10-3; j_gene: TRBJ1-4; d_gene: TRBD1; CDR3nt: TGTGCCATCAGTGGGGGACAGGGGAGGGAAAAACTGTTTTTT; CDR3aa: CAISGGQGREKLFF
abundance: NA; v_gene: TRBV29-1; j_gene: TRBJ1-2; d_gene: NA; CDR3nt: TGCAGCGCCGGGGATGTGGGCAAACGTGGCTACACCTTC; CDR3aa: CSAGDVGKRGYTF
abundance: NA; v_gene: TRBV6-4; j_gene: TRBJ2-1; d_gene: NA; CDR3nt: TGTGCCAGCAGCCTGACTATTCTAAATGAGCAGTTCTTC; CDR3aa: CASSLTILNEQFF
abundance: NA; v_gene: TRBV6-9; j_gene: TRBJ2-5; d_gene: NA; CDR3nt: TGTGCCAGCAGCCAAGACACACAAGAGACCCAGTACTTC; CDR3aa: CASSQDTQETQYF
abundance: NA; v_gene: TRBV4-2; j_gene: TRBJ2-3; d_gene: TRBD1; CDR3nt: TGTGCCAGCAGCCAGAACCGGGACAGGGGCACAGATACGCAGTATTTT; CDR3aa: CASSQNRDRGTDTQYF
abundance: NA; v_gene: TRBV24-1; j_gene: TRBJ1-3; d_gene: NA; CDR3nt: TGTGCCACCAGTGACCCAGGGGACGTCTCGGGAAACACCATATATTTT; CDR3aa: CATSDPGDVSGNTIYF
abundance: NA; v_gene: TRBV5-1; j_gene: TRBJ1-2; d_gene: TRBD1; CDR3nt: TGCGCCAGCACTAGGGACAGGGACTATGGCTACACCTTC; CDR3aa: CASTRDRDYGYTF
abundance: NA; v_gene: TRBV5-1; j_gene: TRBJ1-6; d_gene: NA; CDR3nt: TGCGCCAGCAACCAGGGCGCGAATTCACCCCTCCACTTT; CDR3aa: CASNQGANSPLHF
abundance: NA; v_gene: TRBV6-5; j_gene: TRBJ2-7; d_gene: NA; CDR3nt: TGTGCCAGCACCCAGGCGGCAGGGGCAAGCGAGCAGTACTTC; CDR3aa: CASTQAAGASEQYF
abundance: NA; v_gene: TRBV5-5; j_gene: TRBJ1-2; d_gene: TRBD1; CDR3nt: TGTGCCAGCAGCGATCGACAGGGAGAGTTGGGTGGCTACACCTTC; CDR3aa: CASSDRQGELGGYTF
abundance: NA; v_gene: TRBV19; j_gene: TRBJ1-2; d_gene: NA; CDR3nt: TGTGCCAGTAGTATTTCACGGGGCAGGGGCTATGGCTACACCTTC; CDR3aa: CASSISRGRGYGYTF
abundance: NA; v_gene: TRBV7-2; j_gene: TRBJ2-4; d_gene: NA; CDR3nt: TGTGCCAGCAGCAACACGGGGAATACCAAAAACATTCAGTACTTC; CDR3aa: CASSNTGNTKNIQYF
abundance: NA; v_gene: TRBV4-3; j_gene: TRBJ2-1; d_gene: TRBD2; CDR3nt: TGCGCCAGCAGCCACGGCCTAGCGGGATTCTACAATGAGCAGTTCTTC; CDR3aa: CASSHGLAGFYNEQFF
abundance: once; v_gene: TRBV7-2; j_gene: TRBJ1-2; d_gene: NA; CDR3nt: TGTGCCAGCAGCTTAGATGGCCCCTATGGCTACACCTTC; CDR3aa: CASSLDGPYGYTF
abundance: NA; v_gene: TRBV7-9; j_gene: TRBJ2-4; d_gene: TRBD2; CDR3nt: TGTGCCAGCAGCCCTCCGGGGGGGCGTTCCGCCATTCAGTACTTC; CDR3aa: CASSPPGGRSAIQYF
abundance: NA; v_gene: TRBV5-1; j_gene: TRBJ2-5; d_gene: TRBD1; CDR3nt: TGCGCCAGCAGCTTGGAACAGGGGGCCCAGTACTTC; CDR3aa: CASSLEQGAQYF
abundance: NA; v_gene: TRBV25-1; j_gene: TRBJ2-3; d_gene: TRBD2; CDR3nt: TGTGCCAGCAGCATGATAGCGGGGAGCACAGATACGCAGTATTTT; CDR3aa: CASSMIAGSTDTQYF
abundance: NA; v_gene: TRBV5-4; j_gene: TRBJ1-2; d_gene: NA; CDR3nt: TGTGCCAGCAGCTACGGTCTAGGGGACTATGGCTACACCTTC; CDR3aa: CASSYGLGDYGYTF